The rows below give T cell receptor beta chains drawn from one sample of a study of blood T cell repertoires in COVID-19. TCRdb's copy holds only in-frame clones and misses some; the assay was immunoSEQ multiplex PCR. The repertoire has 170,000 or so clones, roughly 86% of them found once; the top ten carry less than 3%. The sample comprised peripheral blood. These receptors originate from a man aged 40-49 years with active or convalescent COVID-19. CDR3s leave out the opening cysteine and the closing phenylalanine or tryptophan.

v_gene	CDR3aa
TRBV19	ASSLNRDQPQH
TRBV5-1	ASSLEHSGGTYAYNEQF
TRBV3-1/TRBV3-2	ASSQLTDSPLH
TRBV3-1/TRBV3-2	ASSQDTGSYNEQF
TRBV6-2/TRBV6-3	ASSVPGLTNNEQF
TRBV5-6	ASSLPRGVAETQY
TRBV9	ASSPSGNTEAF
TRBV15	ATSRVRVRGGELF
TRBV7-8	ASSGWAQSRNEQF
TRBV3-1/TRBV3-2	ASSQGGLAGFYEQY
TRBV6-5	ASYAGVSGNTIY
TRBV6-2/TRBV6-3	ASSYTNNRNQPQH
TRBV28	ATSPPGLAGGPSLEQY
TRBV27	ASSLRGGLEQY
TRBV15	ATSRVPAVYEQY
TRBV4-1	ASSQQHRVPYEQY
TRBV18	ASSPSGVGETQY
TRBV30	AWSPAGTSNQPQH
TRBV19	ASSIAGGTGANVLT
TRBV6-5	ASSYRGQGAYGYT
TRBV20-1	SAFTTDTQY
TRBV9	ASSPTSGVGETQY
TRBV19	ARGGDRGGNEQF
TRBV28	ASRDRDSYNSPLH
TRBV4-3	ASSQTGNYGYT
TRBV30	AWKDIGQGLSGELF
TRBV3-1/TRBV3-2	ASSQEGTSLGNEKLF
TRBV15	ATSRENFSYNSPLH